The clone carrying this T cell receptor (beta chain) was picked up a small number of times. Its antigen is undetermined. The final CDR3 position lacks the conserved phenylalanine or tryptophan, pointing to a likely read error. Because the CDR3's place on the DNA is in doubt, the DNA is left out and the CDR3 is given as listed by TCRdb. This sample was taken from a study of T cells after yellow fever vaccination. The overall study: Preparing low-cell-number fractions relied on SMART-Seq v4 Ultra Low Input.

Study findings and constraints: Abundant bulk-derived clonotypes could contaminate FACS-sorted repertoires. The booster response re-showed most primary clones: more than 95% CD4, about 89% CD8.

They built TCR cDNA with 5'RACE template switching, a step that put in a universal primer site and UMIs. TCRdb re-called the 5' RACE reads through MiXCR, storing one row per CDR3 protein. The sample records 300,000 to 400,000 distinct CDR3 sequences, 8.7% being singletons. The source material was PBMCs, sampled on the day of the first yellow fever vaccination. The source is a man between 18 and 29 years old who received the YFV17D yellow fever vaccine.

This chain's CDR3 is CASSEVAPRL. This sequence joins TRBV6-1 and TRBJ1-1; TRBD1, the table's D call, was not compared with the DNA. In germline, CDR1 is MNHNS, CDR2 SASEGT. The CDR3 contains 10 residues when both ends are counted.